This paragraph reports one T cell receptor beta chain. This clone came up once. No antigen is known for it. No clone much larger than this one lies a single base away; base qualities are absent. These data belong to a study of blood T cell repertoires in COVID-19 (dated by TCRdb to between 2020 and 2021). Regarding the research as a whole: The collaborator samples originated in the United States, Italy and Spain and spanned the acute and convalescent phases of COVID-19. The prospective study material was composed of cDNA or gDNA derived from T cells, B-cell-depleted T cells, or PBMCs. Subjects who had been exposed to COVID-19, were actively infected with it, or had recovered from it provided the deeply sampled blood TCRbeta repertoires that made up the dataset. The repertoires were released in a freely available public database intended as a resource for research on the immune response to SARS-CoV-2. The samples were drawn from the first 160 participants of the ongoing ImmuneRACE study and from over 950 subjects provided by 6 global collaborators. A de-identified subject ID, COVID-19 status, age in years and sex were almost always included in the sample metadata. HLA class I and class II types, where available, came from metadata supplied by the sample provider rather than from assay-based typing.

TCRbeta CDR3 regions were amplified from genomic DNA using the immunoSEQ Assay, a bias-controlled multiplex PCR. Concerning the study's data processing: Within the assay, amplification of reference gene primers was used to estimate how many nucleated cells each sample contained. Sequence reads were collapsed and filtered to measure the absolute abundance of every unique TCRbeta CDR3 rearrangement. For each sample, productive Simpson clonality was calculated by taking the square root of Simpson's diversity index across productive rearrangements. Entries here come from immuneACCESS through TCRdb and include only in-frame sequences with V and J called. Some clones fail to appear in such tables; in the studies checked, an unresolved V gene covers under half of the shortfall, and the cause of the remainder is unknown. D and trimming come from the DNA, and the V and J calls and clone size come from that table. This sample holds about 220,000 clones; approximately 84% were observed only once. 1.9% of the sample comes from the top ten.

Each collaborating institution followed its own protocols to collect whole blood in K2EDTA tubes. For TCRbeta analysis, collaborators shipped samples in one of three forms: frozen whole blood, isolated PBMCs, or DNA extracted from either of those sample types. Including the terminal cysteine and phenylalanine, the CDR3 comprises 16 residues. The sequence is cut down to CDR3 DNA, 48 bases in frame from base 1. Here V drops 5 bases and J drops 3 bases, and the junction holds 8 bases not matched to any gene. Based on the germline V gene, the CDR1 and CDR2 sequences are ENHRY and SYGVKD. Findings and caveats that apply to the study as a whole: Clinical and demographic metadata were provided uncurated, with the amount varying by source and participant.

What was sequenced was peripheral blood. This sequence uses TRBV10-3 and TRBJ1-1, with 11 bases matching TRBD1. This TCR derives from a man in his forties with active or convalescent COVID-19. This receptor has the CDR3 CAISTPGQGAHTEAFF. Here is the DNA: TGTGCCATCAGTACTCCAGGACAGGGGGCGCACACTGAAGCTTTCTTT.